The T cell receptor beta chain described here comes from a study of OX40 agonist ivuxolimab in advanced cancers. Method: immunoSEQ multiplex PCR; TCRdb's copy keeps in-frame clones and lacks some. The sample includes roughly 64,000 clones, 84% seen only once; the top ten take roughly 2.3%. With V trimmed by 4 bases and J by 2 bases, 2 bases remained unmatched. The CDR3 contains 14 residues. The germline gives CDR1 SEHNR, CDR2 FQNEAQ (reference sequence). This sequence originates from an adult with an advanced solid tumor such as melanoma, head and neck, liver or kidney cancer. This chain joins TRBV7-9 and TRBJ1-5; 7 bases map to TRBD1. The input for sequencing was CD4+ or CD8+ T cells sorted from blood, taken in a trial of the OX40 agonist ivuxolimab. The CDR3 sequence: CASSSGQGNQPQHF. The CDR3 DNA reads TGTGCCAGCAGCTCCGGACAGGGCAATCAGCCCCAGCATTTT.